Following are 24 T cell receptor beta chains from one sample sequenced in a study of shared clonotypes between healthy human individuals. It was CD45RO-negative cells, positively selected for CCR7, that made up naive CD8 cells, with terminally differentiated effector memory CD45RA+ cells excluded. Produced via immunoSEQ multiplex PCR; TCRdb's table is partial and in-frame only. The table includes around 2.1 million clones, roughly 91% detected once. The material sequenced was naive CD8+ T cells from PBMCs. These receptors all come from a man aged 18 to 29 in good health. Some clones in this sample may be carry-over from other donors' samples.

This chain joins TRBV5-1 and TRBJ2-1; 11 bases match TRBD2. CDR3 length: 20 amino acids. Germline CDR1 is SGHRS and CDR2 is YFSETQ. V lost 4 bases to trimming and J lost 0 bases; unmatched junction nucleotides: 15. CDR3: CASSLTPSGRFVSSYNEQFF. The CDR3 DNA reads as TGCGCCAGCAGCCTCACACCTAGCGGGAGGTTTGTTAGCTCCTACAATGAGCAGTTCTTC.

The chain links TRBV21-1 to TRBJ2-5; the table's TRBD1 call for D was not verified on the DNA. TRBV21-1 has pseudogene status. The CDR3 has 16 amino acids. The CDR3, as DNA: TGTGCCAGCCAACCAGACCACAGCTTTTTCCTGGAGACCCAGTACTTC. Translation gives CASQPDHSFFLETQYF.

In this sample, this clone turned up once. Distinct nucleotide sequences in the sample also encode this CDR3. Written as DNA, the CDR3 is TGTGCCAGCAGCTCAAGGGGGACTGAAGCTTTCTTT. This translates into CASSSRGTEAFF. The genes are TRBV7-9 and TRBJ1-1, with D possibly being TRBD1 (6 bases). This CDR3 comprises 12 residues. The V and J ends lost 4 bases and 5 bases respectively, with 8 bases between them. Per germline, CDR1 SEHNR and CDR2 FQNEAQ (reference sequence). The entire variable domain, with the rest obtained from reference TRBV7-9 and TRBJ1-1, is as follows: DTGVSQNPRHKITKRGQNVTFRCDPISEHNRLYWYRQTLGQGPEFLTYFQNEAQLEKSRLLSDRFSAERPKGSFSTLEIQRTEQGDSAMYLCASSSRGTEAFFGQGTRLTVV.

The V call is TRBV6-1, the J call TRBJ1-1; D call uncertain. V was shortened by 0 bases and J by 6 bases, with 8 bases between the two germline ends. Germline assignment: CDR1 MNHNS and CDR2 SASEGT. There are 13 residues in the CDR3. This CDR3 reads CASSEAHWAEAFF. DNA for the CDR3: TGTGCCAGCAGTGAAGCTCATTGGGCTGAAGCTTTCTTT.

The genes are TRBV27 and TRBJ1-2; D possibly corresponds to TRBD1 (5 bases). The length of the CDR3 is 15 residues. Germline V lookup: CDR1 MNHEY, CDR2 SMNVEV (reference sequence). V was pared by 6 bases and J by 4 bases, with 18 bases between. The CDR3 bases are TGTGCCAGCAGATACCCCTCGGGGGGTCGCTATGGCTACACCTTC. It encodes CASRYPSGGRYGYTF.

The V and J genes are TRBV28 and TRBJ2-4, with D perhaps matching TRBD2 (6 bases). The ends were cut back, 6 bases at V and 4 bases at J, with 13 bases in the middle. The CDR3 runs 14 residues. CDR1 is MDHEN and CDR2 is SYDVKM in the germline V gene. The CDR3 coding sequence is TGTGCCAGCAGCCCACGACTAGAGAAAAACATTCAGTACTTC. It yields the protein CASSPRLEKNIQYF.

The chain recombines TRBV29-1 with TRBJ2-5; 14 bases line up with TRBD2. There are 15 residues in the CDR3. CDR1 SQVTM and CDR2 ANQGSEA come from the germline V gene. J gave up 5 bases and V 6 bases, and 8 bases lay outside the gene matches. CDR3 region: CSVRGTSGSGETQYF. CDR3 coding DNA: TGCAGCGTCCGGGGGACTAGCGGGAGCGGTGAGACCCAGTACTTC.

The gene calls are TRBV4-1 and TRBJ1-5; no definite D call. The CDR3 covers 15 residues. V was cut by 0 bases and J by 3 bases, with 9 bases left in between. Looked up from germline, CDR1 is MGHRA and CDR2 is YSYEKL. CDR3 bases: TGCGCCAGCAGCCAAGATCTAGGGATCAATCAGCCCCAGCATTTT. Amino acid sequence: CASSQDLGINQPQHF.

This clone appeared a few times. The chain employs TRBV2 and TRBJ2-7; maybe TRBD1 (6 bases). The germline V gene has CDR1 SNHLY and CDR2 FYNNEI. The CDR3 totals 13 residues. V was clipped by 4 bases and J by 3 bases, with 10 bases between them. CDR3 residues: CASSGWTDYEQYF. CDR3 in DNA: TGTGCCAGCAGTGGTTGGACAGACTACGAGCAGTACTTC.

The gene calls are TRBV27 and TRBJ1-1, with TRBD1 matching over 12 bases. Trimming at V came to 8 bases and at J to 4 bases, leaving 5 bases not matched to a gene. This CDR3 has 14 amino acids. Germline CDR1 is MNHEY and CDR2 is SMNVEV (reference sequence). The CDR3: CASGGQGAFTEAFF. In DNA, the CDR3 is TGTGCCAGCGGGGGACAGGGGGCGTTCACTGAAGCTTTCTTT.

The genes are TRBV7-2 and TRBJ2-7; no clear D gene. The germline CDR1 and CDR2 sequences are SGHTA and FQGNSA. The CDR3 covers 15 residues. The V end was cut by 5 bases, the J end by 5 bases, with 19 bases between. Here the CDR3 reads CASSPAGSQYNEQYF. CDR3 bases: TGTGCCAGCAGCCCGGCTGGGTCCCAGTACAACGAGCAGTACTTC.

V and J are TRBV5-5 and TRBJ2-7; D is unresolved. CDR3 length equals 15 residues. Germline V CDR1 and CDR2: SGHKS, YYEKEE (reference sequence). Trimming left V 7 bases short and J 0 bases short, with 17 bases between. CDR3 residues: CASGRPGRSSYEQYF. DNA for the CDR3: TGTGCCAGCGGCCGCCCGGGCAGGAGCTCCTACGAGCAGTACTTC.

Remarks on this clone: Other DNA sequences within the sample encode an identical CDR3. V and J are TRBV20-1 and TRBJ2-7; D remains ambiguous. This CDR3 is built from 11 residues. The ends were cut back, 5 bases at V and 3 bases at J, with 8 bases in the middle. Looked up from germline, CDR1 is DFQATT and CDR2 is SNEGSKA (reference sequence). The CDR3 loop is CSARSGYEQYF. The CDR3 DNA follows: TGCAGTGCTCGGTCCGGCTACGAGCAGTACTTC.

The chain uses TRBV4-1 and TRBJ2-7; no clear D gene. In germline, CDR1 is MGHRA, CDR2 YSYEKL. Trimming cost V 0 bases and J 2 bases, with 11 bases left between them. The CDR3 is made up of 15 amino acids. Here the CDR3 reads CASSQDVDGTYEQYF. The CDR3, as DNA: TGCGCCAGCAGCCAAGATGTGGACGGAACCTACGAGCAGTACTTC.

The genes are TRBV11-2 and TRBJ2-7; 8 bases match TRBD2. Trimming removed 5 bases from V and 2 bases from J; junction bases left unmatched: 8. The CDR3 covers 15 residues. CDR1 and CDR2 from the germline V gene are SGHAT and FQNNGV. Here the CDR3 DNA reads TGTGCCAGCAGCCCCTTTCGGCGGGGGGCCTACGAGCAGTACTTC. Translation gives CASSPFRRGAYEQYF.

The chain employs TRBV4-1 and TRBJ1-2, with D possibly matching TRBD1 (5 bases). Germline assignment: CDR1 MGHRA and CDR2 YSYEKL. This CDR3 region has 16 residues. The V gene lost 4 bases and the J gene lost 3 bases, with 18 bases spanning the gap. CDR3 coding DNA: TGCGCCAGCAGCCCCAATATGGCCGGGGGGTACTATGGCTACACCTTC. As protein: CASSPNMAGGYYGYTF.

This clone was seen once. The gene calls are TRBV28 and TRBJ2-7, with TRBD2 matching over 7 bases. Germline lookup yields CDR1 MDHEN and CDR2 SYDVKM. This CDR3 contains 12 residues. J was trimmed by 6 bases and V by 8 bases; bases with no gene match: 7. CDR3 amino acids: CASDGGGGEQYF. CDR3 in DNA: TGTGCCAGCGACGGTGGGGGGGGCGAGCAGTACTTC.

The chain is built from TRBV27 and TRBJ2-4; TRBD2 is a possible D gene (6 bases). V lost 6 bases, J lost 0 bases, and 18 bases lay in between. The V gene's germline CDR1 is MNHEY and CDR2 SMNVEV (reference sequence). The CDR3 length is 17 residues. This CDR3 is CASRGGDFILAKNIQYF. For the CDR3, the DNA is TGTGCCAGCAGGGGGGGTGACTTCATCTTAGCCAAAAACATTCAGTACTTC.

As DNA, the CDR3 is TGTGCCAGCAGCTGGAAACAGGGGGCGACTGAAGCTTTCTTT. Protein sequence: CASSWKQGATEAFF. V usage is TRBV5-4 and J usage is TRBJ1-1; 9 nucleotides line up with TRBD1. Trimming cost V 3 bases and J 5 bases; bases outside gene matches: 5. The length of the CDR3 is 14 residues. The V gene's germline CDR1 is SGHNT and CDR2 YYREEE (reference sequence).

The V and J genes are TRBV27 and TRBJ2-7; 7 bases align to TRBD1. This CDR3 is built from 14 residues. The V and J ends lost 5 bases and 4 bases, in that order; junction bases with no gene match: 8. Germline V gene data show CDR1 as MNHEY and CDR2 as SMNVEV (reference sequence). CDR3 nucleotide sequence: TGTGCCAGCAGTCCACTGACAGGGAGATACGAGCAGTACTTC. Amino acids: CASSPLTGRYEQYF.

The V call is TRBV19, the J call TRBJ2-7; TRBD1 agrees at 9 bases. CDR1 is LNHDA and CDR2 is SQIVND in the germline V gene (reference sequence). The V and J ends lost 4 bases and 7 bases, in that order; junction bases with no gene match: 11. This CDR3 has 15 amino acids. CDR3 loop: CASSRPRTGAGEQYF. Written as DNA, the CDR3 is TGTGCCAGTAGTAGACCTCGGACAGGGGCTGGGGAGCAGTACTTC.

This chain uses TRBV28 with TRBJ1-1, with a possible D match to TRBD1 (5 bases). CDR3 length: 14 residues. Germline-derived CDR1 and CDR2 are MDHEN and SYDVKM. V was clipped by 1 base and J by 1 base, with 7 bases between them. The DNA for the CDR3 is TGTGCCAGCAGTTTATCCACAGGGAACACTGAAGCTTTCTTT. Translated, it gives CASSLSTGNTEAFF.

The chain uses TRBV7-9 and TRBJ1-3, with D unclear. The CDR3 is 16 amino acids. Germline CDR1 reads SEHNR; CDR2 reads FQNEAQ (reference sequence). V lost 5 bases to trimming and J lost 0 bases, with 14 bases between them. The CDR3 region is CASSPRTDRSGNTIYF. CDR3 in DNA: TGTGCCAGCAGCCCCCGGACTGATCGCTCTGGAAACACCATATATTTT.

The count of this clone is one. The rearrangement links TRBV2 to TRBJ2-7, with D unresolved. CDR3 length: 14 amino acids. V lost 6 bases, J lost 6 bases, and 18 bases lay in between. Per the germline V gene, CDR1 is SNHLY and CDR2 is FYNNEI. The CDR3 DNA is TGTGCCAGCAGCCCCCCCACCTTCCGTTCCGAGCAGTACTTC. Amino acids: CASSPPTFRSEQYF.